This T cell receptor beta chain was retrieved from a study of T cell responses to AZD1222 COVID-19 vaccine. The table came from immunoSEQ multiplex PCR; TCRdb's copy has only in-frame clones and leaves some out. There are approximately 60,000 clones in the sample; more than 70% occur only once, and approximately 20% lies in the top ten. The CDR3 sequence is 15 residues long. Trimming took off 7 bases at V and 12 bases at J, with 25 bases between the two ends. CDR1 MGHDK and CDR2 SYGVNS come from the germline V gene. The sequencing here drew on peripheral blood, taken on day 0 of MenACWY control vaccination. The chain recombines TRBV25-1 with TRBJ2-1; possibly TRBD1 or TRBD2 for D (6 bases each). The receptor comes from an adult in good health. The DNA for the CDR3 is TGTGCCAGCACCCCCCTCCGGGGGCCCCAGGGTGGGCAGTTCTTC. Residues: CASTPLRGPQGGQFF.